This TCR beta chain emerged from a study of T cells expressing NK-cell markers. Across the whole study: In the group of eight sequenced donors, seven were HCMV-seropositive and one was seronegative. Whole-study findings and limits: Also leading the CD3+CD56-NKG2C+ fraction in a handful of donors were these clonotypes. Of the CD8+ T cell pool in about six donors, roughly 1.0-7.0% was accounted for by dominant NKG2C+ clonotypes.

cDNA encoding TCR beta was synthesized via 5'RACE template switching incorporating UMIs. TCRdb reprocessed the 5' RACE reads and keeps a single row for each CDR3 protein, giving no DNA. This sample contains 120,000 to 150,000 distinct CDR3 sequences. The CDR3 extends over 14 amino acids. Germline CDR1 and CDR2: SGDLS and YYNGEE. Notes on this clonotype: The antigen remains unidentified.

The V and J genes are TRBV9 and TRBJ2-3; TCRdb's assignment of TRBD1 cannot be checked, as there is no DNA. Sequenced material: blood T cells: a sorted CD56 or NKG2C T cell subset, CD4+ or CD8+ T cells, or bulk PBMC T cells (not recorded which). This clonotype was sampled from a man aged 18 to 30 in good health. The CDR3 protein is CASSVGTDTDTQYF.